This is a list of T cell receptor beta chains from one sample in a study of OX40 agonist ivuxolimab in advanced cancers. Here immunoSEQ multiplex PCR was the method, and the copy in TCRdb shows in-frame clones only, minus some. This table has around 64,000 clones, more than 85% appearing once. The sequencing used CD4+ or CD8+ T cells sorted from blood, collected in a trial of the OX40 agonist ivuxolimab. The receptors derive from an adult with an advanced solid tumor such as melanoma, head and neck, liver or kidney cancer. The conserved cysteine and the conserved F or W are not part of the CDR3 here. A row's size may be missing; if present it is once, few, many or a size class.

clone_size v_call cdr3_aa
NA TRBV2 ASTRDTDTEAF
NA TRBV29-1 SVEDRLEIPTDTQY
NA TRBV2 ASSGGQGLHQPQH
NA TRBV6-5 ASSYVGGNSPLH
NA TRBV4-1 ASSQVGTGGYEQY
once TRBV9 ASSVGTALQETQY
NA TRBV7-9 ASSRTDSSNQPQH
few TRBV19 ASSIQGVTEAF
NA TRBV4-1 ASSHLGGRDTEAF
NA TRBV6-5 ASSEHRITEAF
once TRBV9 ASTHSGDRGEQF
NA TRBV30 AWNRGARDTQY
once TRBV10-3 ATGVPGGLYEQY
NA TRBV15 ATSGSGATNEKLF
NA TRBV15 ATSRDQGLNTIY
NA TRBV13 ASSLGMGGPINEQF